The rows below give T cell receptor beta chains drawn from one sample of a study of shared clonotypes between healthy human individuals. The data were produced by immunoSEQ multiplex PCR, yet TCRdb's version contains in-frame clones alone and is incomplete. The sample has approximately 2.1 million clones, approximately 95% seen once. Sequencing input: naive CD4+ T cells from PBMCs. The receptors stem from a man aged 18 to 30 in good health. Some clones in this sample may be carry-over from other donors' samples. Each CDR3 is given with its conserved first and last residue. Fields, in order: D gene, clone size, V gene, J gene, CDR3 DNA, CDR3 protein. D genes are given only for firm matches. Only part of the rows carry a size: once, few, many, or a class if the clone is expanded.

D: TRBD1
size: -
V: TRBV18
J: TRBJ2-3
DNA: TGTGCCAGCTCACCCCGGGACAGGGGCTTCCCAGATACGCAGTATTTT
CDR3: CASSPRDRGFPDTQYF

D: -
size: -
V: TRBV9
J: TRBJ1-2
DNA: TGTGCCAGCAGCGCCCTGGGGGCCGGAGGTGGCTACACCTTC
CDR3: CASSALGAGGGYTF

D: -
size: -
V: TRBV20-1
J: TRBJ1-2
DNA: TGCAGTGCCCCAGGGGAGAGCGGCTACACCTTC
CDR3: CSAPGESGYTF

D: TRBD2
size: -
V: TRBV30
J: TRBJ2-1
DNA: TGTGCCTGGAGAAGTATGGTCAGCGGGAAAGGGTCGTACAATGAGCAGTTCTTC
CDR3: CAWRSMVSGKGSYNEQFF

D: -
size: -
V: TRBV28
J: TRBJ1-5
DNA: TGTGCCAGCAGCCCCTCAGGGAGAGGCAATCAGCCCCAGCATTTT
CDR3: CASSPSGRGNQPQHF

D: TRBD2
size: -
V: TRBV29-1
J: TRBJ2-1
DNA: TGCAGCGTAACTGGACTAGGGAAAGATGAGCAGTTCTTC
CDR3: CSVTGLGKDEQFF

D: TRBD2
size: once
V: TRBV19
J: TRBJ2-1
DNA: TGTGCCAGTAGTGGCTCTGGCGGGAGCACCTACAATGAGCAGTTCTTC
CDR3: CASSGSGGSTYNEQFF

D: -
size: -
V: TRBV5-1
J: TRBJ2-7
DNA: TGCGCCAGCAGCTTGGGCCCCGGGAGCTACGAGCAGTACTTC
CDR3: CASSLGPGSYEQYF

D: -
size: -
V: TRBV5-1
J: TRBJ2-7
DNA: TGCGCCAGCAGCTTGGTGTGGACCCCCACTAACGAGCAGTACTTC
CDR3: CASSLVWTPTNEQYF

D: -
size: once
V: TRBV28
J: TRBJ1-1
DNA: TGTGCCAGCAGGGTACCGGGGGACACAAACACTGAAGCTTTCTTT
CDR3: CASRVPGDTNTEAFF

D: -
size: -
V: TRBV28
J: TRBJ2-1
DNA: TGTGCCAGCAGTTCTCGAAAGGGTTTCTACAATGAGCAGTTCTTC
CDR3: CASSSRKGFYNEQFF

D: TRBD2
size: -
V: TRBV10-3
J: TRBJ2-3
DNA: TGTGCCATCAACGAGCGGGAGGCCTCAGATACGCAGTATTTT
CDR3: CAINEREASDTQYF

D: TRBD1
size: -
V: TRBV5-1
J: TRBJ2-7
DNA: TGCGCCAGCAGCTCGACTCTCGACAGGGACGAGCAGTACTTC
CDR3: CASSSTLDRDEQYF

D: TRBD1
size: -
V: TRBV7-9
J: TRBJ1-6
DNA: TGTGCCAGCAGCTTAGGGGCAGGGGGAAATTCACCCCTCCACTTT
CDR3: CASSLGAGGNSPLHF

D: -
size: -
V: TRBV28
J: TRBJ1-3
DNA: TGTGCCAGCAGTACCCCCGGGACGGCTCTTTCCACCATATATTTT
CDR3: CASSTPGTALSTIYF

D: -
size: -
V: TRBV28
J: TRBJ1-2
DNA: TGTGCCAGCCAACCTCCGCAAGGTTTTGGCTACACCTTC
CDR3: CASQPPQGFGYTF

D: TRBD2
size: -
V: TRBV5-1
J: TRBJ2-3
DNA: TGCGCCAGCACCGGGGGGACTAGCACAGATACGCAGTATTTT
CDR3: CASTGGTSTDTQYF

D: -
size: -
V: TRBV20-1
J: TRBJ2-3
DNA: TGCAGTGCTAGAGTACCCGATACGCAGTATTTT
CDR3: CSARVPDTQYF

D: -
size: -
V: TRBV27
J: TRBJ2-3
DNA: TGTGCCAGCTCCCGGGGGACTTTGGGCACAGATACGCAGTATTTT
CDR3: CASSRGTLGTDTQYF

D: TRBD2
size: -
V: TRBV6-1
J: TRBJ2-1
DNA: TGTGCCAGCAGTGAGGGTAGCGGGAGGGCCCTTTCAAGCTCCTACAATGAGCAGTTCTTC
CDR3: CASSEGSGRALSSSYNEQFF

D: -
size: -
V: TRBV27
J: TRBJ2-7
DNA: TGTGCCAGCAGTTTATCGGGGTTCGGCGACGAGCAGTACTTC
CDR3: CASSLSGFGDEQYF

D: -
size: once
V: TRBV6-1
J: TRBJ2-1
DNA: TGTGCCAGCAGTGAATTGTATGAGCAGTTCTTC
CDR3: CASSELYEQFF

D: TRBD1
size: once
V: TRBV5-1
J: TRBJ1-5
DNA: TGCGCCAGCAGTTCACAGGGGGGGGATCAGCCCCAGCATTTT
CDR3: CASSSQGGDQPQHF

D: TRBD1
size: once
V: TRBV5-5
J: TRBJ2-7
DNA: TGTGCCAGCAGCACACCGGGACAGGTGAGCGAGCAGTACTTC
CDR3: CASSTPGQVSEQYF

D: TRBD1
size: -
V: TRBV14
J: TRBJ1-2
DNA: TGTGCCAGCAGCCAAACGACAGGGTTTAACTATGGCTACACCTTC
CDR3: CASSQTTGFNYGYTF

D: -
size: -
V: TRBV19
J: TRBJ2-7
DNA: TGTGCCAGTAAGCCACCTGGCACCTACGAGCAGTACTTC
CDR3: CASKPPGTYEQYF

D: -
size: -
V: TRBV7-2
J: TRBJ2-7
DNA: TGTGCCAGCAGCTTAGCGGGGCTCGGGGCCTACGAGCAGTACTTC
CDR3: CASSLAGLGAYEQYF